What follows are 2 T cell receptor beta chains derived from one specimen sequenced in a study of blood T cell repertoires in COVID-19. Assay: immunoSEQ multiplex PCR; the TCRdb copy retains only in-frame clones and omits some. The sample includes around 250,000 clones, roughly 85% of them seen just once. The specimen was PBMCs or T cells enriched from blood (not recorded which). The receptors come from a woman aged 45 to 65 who had recovered from COVID-19.

The gene calls are TRBV6-1 and TRBJ1-1, with 7 nucleotides matching TRBD1. V was pared by 1 base and J by 3 bases, with 8 bases of the junction left unmatched. The germline V gene encodes CDR1 MNHNS and CDR2 SASEGT. The CDR3 is 16 residues long. CDR3 residues: CASSEEGAMRYTEAFF. The CDR3 coding sequence is TGTGCCAGCAGTGAAGAGGGGGCAATGCGGTACACTGAAGCTTTCTTT.

The chain links TRBV7-9 to TRBJ1-5; maybe TRBD1 (6 bases). Germline loops: CDR1 SEHNR, CDR2 FQNEAQ (reference sequence). The CDR3 spans 16 residues. With 1 base removed from V and 1 base from J, the gap between germline ends came to 11 bases. Written as DNA, the CDR3 is TGTGCCAGCAGCTTAGAACAGGGCAGGAGCAATCAGCCCCAGCATTTT. Protein sequence: CASSLEQGRSNQPQHF.